This T cell receptor beta chain is from a study of OX40 agonist ivuxolimab in advanced cancers. Overall study: Two patients with cutaneous melanoma and one with hepatocellular carcinoma, three in total, showed partial responses. The study, taken as a whole, reports: Clonal expansion was among the lowest in partial responders at 0.1-3.0 mg/kg, especially CD8+.

CDR3 length equals 13 residues. The ends lost 6 bases at V and 3 bases at J; junction bases unmatched: 1. CDR1 and CDR2 from the germline V gene are SQVTM and ANQGSEA. TCRdb's copy holds only in-frame clones and misses some; the assay was immunoSEQ multiplex PCR. The table has 20,000 to 25,000 clones, 88% seen once; the top ten hold around 10%. For this clone: The target antigen is unknown.

Sequencing used CD4+ or CD8+ T cells sorted from blood, obtained in a trial of the OX40 agonist ivuxolimab. The chain has TRBV29-1 and TRBJ2-2; 10 nucleotides match TRBD2. The sequence was obtained from an adult with an advanced solid tumor such as melanoma, head and neck, liver or kidney cancer. The CDR3 DNA follows: TGCAGCGTCGGGACTAGCGACACCGGGGAGCTGTTTTTT. As protein: CSVGTSDTGELFF.